These 22 T cell receptor beta chains originate from one sample sequenced in a study of T cell responses to AZD1222 COVID-19 vaccine. Repertoires were generated with immunoSEQ multiplex PCR, while TCRdb's copy carries only in-frame clones and drops some. The table has about 100,000 clones, approximately 87% seen once. Sequencing used peripheral blood, obtained on day 0 of AZD1222 vaccination. These TCRs come from an adult in good health.

The rearrangement joins TRBV2 to TRBJ1-2, with D perhaps TRBD1 (5 bases). Germline V lookup: CDR1 SNHLY, CDR2 FYNNEI. Trimming removed 9 bases from V and 5 bases from J, with 16 bases in between. This CDR3 is 13 amino acids long. CDR3 region: CARGSGRNYGYTF. The DNA of the CDR3 is TGTGCCAGGGGCTCGGGACGGAATTATGGCTACACCTTC.

The chain is built from TRBV28 and TRBJ2-1; 7 positions agree with TRBD2. J lost 3 bases, V lost 5 bases, and 4 bases had no gene match. Germline-derived CDR1 and CDR2 are MDHEN and SYDVKM. The CDR3 is 14 amino acids. CDR3 bases: TGTGCCAGCAGTCCCGGCGGGGGCTACAATGAGCAGTTCTTC. This sequence encodes CASSPGGGYNEQFF. The full variable domain, its missing parts supplied by reference TRBV28 and TRBJ2-1, is DVKVTQSSRYLVKRTGEKVFLECVQDMDHENMFWYRQDPGLGLRLIYFSYDVKMKEKGDIPEGYSVSREKKERFSLILESASTNQTSMYLCASSPGGGYNEQFFGPGTRLTVL.

This clone was detected only once. The chain joins TRBV7-3 to TRBJ2-3; a possible D gene is TRBD1 (6 bases). Germline CDR1 SGHTA, CDR2 FQGTGA. This CDR3 contains 17 residues. Trimming shortened V by 1 base and J by 4 bases, and 18 bases separated the two germline ends. The CDR3 DNA is TGTGCCAGCAGCTTAATAGGCGCACAGGGTTGGTCAGATACGCAGTATTTT. Translating it yields CASSLIGAQGWSDTQYF.

This clone was found once. The chain uses TRBV7-8 and TRBJ2-5; TRBD2 matches 10 bases. The germline gives CDR1 SGHVS, CDR2 FQNEAQ. This CDR3 is built from 16 residues. V lost 5 bases and J lost 7; bases outside the gene matches: 13. The CDR3 here is CASSQQRGGSLGTQYF. The CDR3 coding sequence is TGTGCCAGCAGCCAGCAGCGGGGGGGATCCCTCGGGACCCAGTACTTC. Combining the CDR3 with reference TRBV7-8 and TRBJ2-5 gives the whole variable domain GAGVSQSPRYKVAKRGQDVALRCDPISGHVSLFWYQQALGQGPEFLTYFQNEAQLDKSGLPSDRFFAERPEGSVSTLKIQRTQQEDSAVYLCASSQQRGGSLGTQYFGPGTRLLVL.

CDR3 in DNA: TGTGCCAGCAGCCGAGGACAGGAAGAAGGGGGGGCAGATACGCAGTATTTT. Translated, it gives CASSRGQEEGGADTQYF. V and J are TRBV3-1 (or the pseudogene TRBV3-2) and TRBJ2-3; possibly TRBD1 or TRBD2 for D (7 bases each). V lost 4 bases to trimming and J lost 4 bases, with 21 bases between them. This CDR3 region has 17 residues. Germline assignment: CDR1 LGHDT and CDR2 YNNKEL (reference sequence).

This clone was found once. The gene calls are TRBV7-3 and TRBJ2-2; D might be TRBD1 or TRBD2, each matching 5 bases. CDR1 is SGHTA and CDR2 is FQGTGA in the germline V gene. The CDR3 extends over 16 amino acids. The germline V and J ends were trimmed by 2 bases and 1 base, with 11 bases remaining between them. The CDR3 sequence: CASSLLGTENTGELFF. The CDR3, as DNA: TGTGCCAGCAGCTTATTGGGGACGGAGAACACCGGGGAGCTGTTTTTT.

The rearrangement uses TRBV6-5 and TRBJ1-5, with no clear D. Germline V CDR1 and CDR2: MNHEY, SVGAGI. CDR3 length: 15 residues. V was trimmed by 2 bases and J by 4 bases, leaving 12 bases between them. The CDR3 sequence: CASSYLGGSNQPQHF. For the CDR3, the DNA is TGTGCCAGCAGTTACCTGGGAGGGTCTAATCAGCCCCAGCATTTT.

In its sample, this clone was seen a few times. V usage is TRBV4-3 and J usage is TRBJ1-5, with a weak D call TRBD1 (5 bases). The CDR3 covers 15 residues. Per germline, CDR1 LGHNA and CDR2 YSLEER. The germline V and J ends were trimmed by 4 bases and 7 bases, with 17 bases remaining between them. DNA for the CDR3: TGCGCCAGCAGCCCCTCGTGGCAGGGTGGACAGCCCCAGCATTTT. It translates to CASSPSWQGGQPQHF.

The chain carries TRBV7-9 and TRBJ1-6; D remains ambiguous. The CDR3 runs 13 residues. From germline, CDR1 is SEHNR and CDR2 FQNEAQ (reference sequence). The germline V and J ends were trimmed by 5 bases and 7 bases, with 9 bases remaining between them. The CDR3 coding sequence is TGTGCCAGCAGCCTCCAGCCGAATTCACCCCTCCACTTT. It codes for CASSLQPNSPLHF.

The rearrangement links TRBV27 to TRBJ2-2; D uncertain. Germline lookup yields CDR1 MNHEY and CDR2 SMNVEV (reference sequence). The CDR3 runs 14 residues. V shed 6 bases and J shed 4 bases, with 12 bases lying between them. CDR3 residues: CASRWGRVTGELFF. DNA for the CDR3: TGTGCCAGCAGATGGGGTCGGGTCACCGGGGAGCTGTTTTTT.

The genes are TRBV24-1 and TRBJ1-2; TRBD1 matches 7 bases. The CDR3 is 14 residues long. Trimming at V came to 2 bases and at J to 5 bases, leaving 4 bases not matched to a gene. Germline V lookup: CDR1 KGHDR, CDR2 SFDVKD. CDR3 coding DNA: TGTGCCACCAGTGATTCTTCAGGGGGGTATGGCTACACCTTC. Its translation is CATSDSSGGYGYTF.

CDR3 sequence (DNA): TGTGCCAGCAGTGGCGACAACACCGGGGAGCTGTTTTTT. Residues: CASSGDNTGELFF. This chain links TRBV6-4 with TRBJ2-2; no definite D call. CDR1 MRHNA and CDR2 SNTAGT come from the germline V gene. V shed 4 bases and J shed 2 bases, with 5 bases lying between them. This CDR3 has 13 residues.

The chain uses TRBV19 and TRBJ2-6; no reliable D call. The germline V and J ends were trimmed by 7 bases and 4 bases, with 14 bases remaining between them. Germline CDR1 is LNHDA and CDR2 is SQIVND (reference sequence). There are 15 residues in the CDR3. CDR3 bases: TGTGCCAGTACGTCCACGGTAGGGGGGGCCAACGTCCTGACTTTC. Amino acid sequence: CASTSTVGGANVLTF.

V is TRBV5-1 and J is TRBJ1-4; 9 bases match TRBD1. The V gene's germline CDR1 is SGHRS and CDR2 YFSETQ. The CDR3 runs 14 residues. Losses at the gene ends were 2 bases for V and 5 bases for J; bases not matched to a gene: 1. CDR3 residues: CASSFGQGNEKLFF. Written as DNA, the CDR3 is TGCGCCAGCAGCTTCGGACAGGGGAATGAAAAACTGTTTTTT.

The gene calls are TRBV7-9 and TRBJ1-5; D is unresolved. With 1 base removed from V and 9 bases from J, the gap between germline ends came to 7 bases. This CDR3 region has 12 residues. Germline V gives CDR1 SEHNR, CDR2 FQNEAQ (reference sequence). DNA for the CDR3: TGTGCCAGCAGCTTAGAACACCCGCCCCAGCATTTT. Translation: CASSLEHPPQHF.

V and J are TRBV5-4 and TRBJ1-6, with D perhaps TRBD1 (6 bases). From germline, CDR1 is SGHNT and CDR2 YYREEE (reference sequence). The CDR3 is made up of 14 amino acids. V shed 6 bases and J shed 3 bases, with 10 bases lying between them. CDR3 sequence: CASNKGHYNSPLHF. The CDR3 coding sequence is TGTGCCAGCAACAAGGGACACTATAATTCACCCCTCCACTTT.

The V call is TRBV18, the J call TRBJ2-3; unclear D gene. Trimming cost V 5 bases and J 2 bases, with 17 bases left between them. CDR3 size: 16 residues. Germline V lookup: CDR1 KGHSH, CDR2 LQKENI. In nucleotides, the CDR3 is TGTGCCAGCTCATCCCTCGGGCGTCCGATCACAGATACGCAGTATTTT. Encoded protein: CASSSLGRPITDTQYF.

This chain links TRBV9 with TRBJ2-7; 11 positions agree with TRBD1. V gave up 0 bases and J gave up 10 bases; unmatched junction bases: 3. Germline loops: CDR1 SGDLS, CDR2 YYNGEE. The length of the CDR3 is 13 residues. CDR3 coding DNA: TGTGCCAGCAGCGTAGAGGACAGGGGGCGACAGTACTTC. Its translation: CASSVEDRGRQYF.

This clone has only a few counts. The chain links TRBV5-1 to TRBJ1-3; weak D call: TRBD1 (6 bases). From germline, CDR1 is SGHRS and CDR2 YFSETQ. This CDR3 region has 16 residues. Trimming shortened V by 4 bases and J by 0 bases, and 14 bases separated the two germline ends. CDR3 residues: CASSPSTGSSGNTIYF. The CDR3 DNA reads TGCGCCAGCAGCCCGAGTACAGGGAGCTCTGGAAACACCATATATTTT.

The chain employs TRBV2 and TRBJ1-6; the D gene is possibly TRBD1 (6 bases). The ends were cut back, 7 bases at V and 9 bases at J, with 19 bases in the middle. There are 15 residues in the CDR3. Germline V gene lookup returns CDR1 SNHLY and CDR2 FYNNEI. In DNA, the CDR3 is TGTGCCAGCACTCAGGGGACCAGCGAGGGTTCACCCCTCCACTTT. Protein sequence: CASTQGTSEGSPLHF.

V and J are TRBV5-1 and TRBJ2-7; 9 bases map to TRBD1. The ends lost 1 base at V and 2 bases at J; junction bases unmatched: 4. This CDR3 comprises 15 residues. The germline CDR1 and CDR2 sequences are SGHRS and YFSETQ. In nucleotides, the CDR3 is TGCGCCAGCAGCTTGCAGGACAGGGGAACCTACGAGCAGTACTTC. As protein: CASSLQDRGTYEQYF.

The rearrangement links TRBV18 to TRBJ2-1, with D possibly called TRBD1 or TRBD2 (5 bases each). This CDR3 is built from 13 residues. Trimming stripped 8 bases from V and 6 bases from J, with 14 bases between. CDR1 and CDR2 from the germline V gene are KGHSH and LQKENI. The CDR3 coding sequence is TGTGCCAGCACCCCGCAGAGGGGCAATGAGCAGTTCTTC. Its protein product is CASTPQRGNEQFF.